This T cell receptor (beta chain) was obtained from a study of T cell changes during pregnancy in multiple sclerosis. TCRdb's copy holds only in-frame clones and misses some; the assay was immunoSEQ multiplex PCR. The sample shows approximately 100,000 clones, 90% to 95% of them seen only once. Germline V gives CDR1 LNHDA, CDR2 SQIVND (reference sequence). The CDR3 is 15 residues long. The V gene lost 1 base and the J gene lost 1 base, with 8 bases spanning the gap. Sequences were derived from peripheral blood, sampled before pregnancy. The chain is built from TRBV19 and TRBJ2-1; possibly TRBD2 for D (6 bases). The sequence came from a female donor with multiple sclerosis, enrolled in a pregnancy study. For the CDR3, the DNA is TGTGCCAGTAGTATAGCGGGAGTTTCCTACAATGAGCAGTTCTTC. The encoded protein is CASSIAGVSYNEQFF.